This TCR beta chain is drawn from a study of beta chain features in type 1 diabetes (dated by TCRdb to the late 2010s). Regarding the complete study: Mean age, gender distribution, total cell number and subset yield did not differ between patients and healthy donors. A total of roughly 100,000,000 sorted cells were examined across all samples, and the number of cells per subset was strongly correlated with RNA yield. The study compared the TCRB repertoires of sorted circulating CD4+ T cell subsets in recently diagnosed type 1 diabetes patients with those in matched healthy donors. Regulatory and stem cell-like memory subsets were obtained from only 8 patients and about 8 healthy donors, while naive and central memory subsets were obtained from all 30 or so donors. On the study overall, not on this receptor specifically: PCR may preferentially amplify shorter templates, but because patient and control samples were amplified and corrected together, any resulting skew would affect both groups equally. Patients with type 1 diabetes made fewer insertions and deleted more nucleotides at VDJ recombination sites, implying thymic rearrangement abnormalities. Because cDNA was sequenced instead of genomic DNA, highly expressing activated cells could be over-represented, though the groups showed no difference in activation or CD3 levels. In all four CD4+ subsets, TCRB CDR3 length was moderately but significantly shorter in type 1 diabetes patients. HLA sub-analyses involved small numbers of individuals, so any influence of HLA type on TCRB rearrangement remained unresolved. Naive, central memory and regulatory TCRB repertoires appeared to be more similar among patients than among healthy donors.

The High Capacity cDNA Reverse Transcription Kit was used to reverse transcribe all of the isolated RNA, meaning that expressed TCRB transcripts were what got sequenced. Deep immunoSEQ sequencing was performed on naive, central memory and regulatory T cell samples, with an average of about 4 million total reads per sample. After sorted cells were lysed in RLT buffer, RNA was extracted with DNase-treated RNeasy Micro or Mini kits, with the choice depending on cell number. To prevent cross-contamination, each cell subset was processed individually, whereas patient and healthy donor samples were processed jointly. Using the immunoSEQ multiplex PCR, TCRB sequences were amplified from cDNA into 87-bp fragments spanning the CDR3 region. Sequencing of the amplicons was performed on the Illumina HiSeq platform. The study's processing was this. PCR bias was corrected computationally using synthetic template baselines, and reads within Hamming distance 2 were collapsed, with unmergeable singletons discarded. Reads were aligned to IMGT to assign V, D and J genes, CDR3 length, and insertions or deletions at six rearrangement sites. Clonotype counts were normalized to sorted cell number within each subset before computing true diversity and Gini coefficients with the tcR R package. Repertoire sharing was quantified using the overlap coefficient calculated on TCRB nucleotide sequences. Out-of-frame TCRB sequences from naive cells were analyzed as a proxy for the pre-selection repertoire. What TCRdb holds here is the immuneACCESS table cut down to in-frame rearrangements. Part of the clones is not present; checked against another copy, under half of the missing clones reflect an unresolved V gene, and the others are unexplained. That table is the source of V, J and clone size, and D and trimming were worked out from the DNA. In this sample the table shows under 950,000 clones, 17% of which occur a single time. The ten top clones hold 0.02% to 0.03% of the sample.

Each donor gave one peripheral blood draw, approximately 120 mL on average, collected into heparinised tubes. Using a panel that included CD45RO, CCR7, CD25, CD127, CD95 and CD27, naive, central memory, regulatory and stem cell-like memory CD4+ T cells were sorted on a BD FACSAria II. Purity was above 95% for every sorted population. PBMCs were isolated right away by Lymphoprep density gradient centrifugation and were stained directly, without culture. Samples were stained and sorted in pairs, with one healthy donor and one patient per experiment, so that batch effects were minimized. Note on this clone: Its antigen is unknown. No qualities accompany the bases; no much larger clone lies one base away.

Cut back by 7 bases and 1 base, the V and J ends lie 9 bases apart. The CDR3 runs 13 amino acids, cysteine and phenylalanine included. The CDR3 DNA has 39 bases and is translated from base 1. Via the germline V gene, CDR1 is SNHLY and CDR2 FYNNEI. Sequencing input: naive CD4+ T cells from blood. The sample's cell subset or site label, in plain terms: true naive CD4+ T cells. The chain is encoded by TRBV2 joined to TRBJ2-3; there is no confident call for the D gene. This receptor was identified in a woman younger than 35 in good health. The sequence in DNA is TGTGCCAGCAACGGATTGGGCACAGATACGCAGTATTTT. Translated, this gives CASNGLGTDTQYF. With all but the CDR3 taken from the reference TRBV2 and TRBJ2-3 genes, the full variable domain is: EPEVTQTPSHQVTQMGQEVILRCVPISNHLYFYWYRQILGQKVEFLVSFYNNEISEKSEIFDDQFSVERPDGSNFTLKIRSTKLEDSAMYFCASNGLGTDTQYFGPGTRLTVL.